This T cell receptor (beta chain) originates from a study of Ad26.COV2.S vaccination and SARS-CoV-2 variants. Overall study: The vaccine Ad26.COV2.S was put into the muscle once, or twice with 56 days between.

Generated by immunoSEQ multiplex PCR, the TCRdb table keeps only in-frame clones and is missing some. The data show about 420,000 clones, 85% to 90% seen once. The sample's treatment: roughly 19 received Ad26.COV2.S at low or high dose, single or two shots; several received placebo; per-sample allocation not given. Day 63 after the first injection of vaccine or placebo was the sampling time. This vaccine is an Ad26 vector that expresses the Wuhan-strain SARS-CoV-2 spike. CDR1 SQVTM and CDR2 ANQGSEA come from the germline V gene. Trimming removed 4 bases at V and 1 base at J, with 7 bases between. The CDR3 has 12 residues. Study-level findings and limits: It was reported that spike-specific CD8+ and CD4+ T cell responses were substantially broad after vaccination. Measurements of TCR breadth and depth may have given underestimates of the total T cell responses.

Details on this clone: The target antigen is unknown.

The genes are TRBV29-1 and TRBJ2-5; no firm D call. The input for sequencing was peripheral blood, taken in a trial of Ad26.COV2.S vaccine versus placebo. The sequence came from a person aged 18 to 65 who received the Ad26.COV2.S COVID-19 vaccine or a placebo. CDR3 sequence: CSVARLQETQYF. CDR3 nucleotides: TGCAGCGTTGCACGGCTCCAAGAGACCCAGTACTTC.